This TCR beta chain was profiled in a study of blood T cell repertoires in COVID-19. For the study at large: COVID-19 samples collected from the United States, Italy and Spain covered acute and convalescent phases. PBMCs, B-cell-depleted T cells, or T cells were the source of the cDNA or gDNA that made up the material.

V was trimmed by 7 bases and J by 4 bases, leaving 16 bases between them. The CDR3 totals 14 residues. Per germline, CDR1 MNHEY and CDR2 SVGAGI. Authors' data handling: Amplification with reference gene primers provided the estimates of nucleated cell counts. The protocol was immunoSEQ multiplex PCR, while the TCRdb copy is restricted to in-frame clones and leaves out a portion. That table supplies the V and J calls and clone size; D and trimming were determined from the DNA. The table shows around 75,000 clones, with almost 90% occurring only once. The chain links TRBV6-5 to TRBJ1-2; D might be TRBD1 (5 bases). The sample consisted of peripheral blood. The receptor comes from a middle-aged man with acute or convalescent COVID-19. CDR3 residues: CASTLLRQIYGYTF. CDR3 nucleotides: TGTGCCAGCACCCTCCTTAGACAGATCTATGGCTACACCTTC.